Described below is a single TCR beta chain sequence and its context. Per the original methods: Reference gene primers were amplified, and this amplification served to estimate nucleated cell counts. Some clones are missing from TCRdb's copy, which holds only in-frame ones; the method was immunoSEQ multiplex PCR. That table supplies the V and J calls and clone size; D and trimming were determined from the DNA. The repertoire holds about 380,000 clones, with less than 85% as singletons. The V segment lost 4 bases and the J segment 4 bases; nucleotides outside the gene matches: 14. Germline V gene lookup returns CDR1 SNHLY and CDR2 FYNNEI. The CDR3 is made up of 17 amino acids. These data are taken from a study of blood T cell repertoires in COVID-19. Study-level information: The United States, Italy and Spain supplied acute and convalescent COVID-19 samples. From T cells, B-cell-depleted T cells, or PBMCs came the material, which was cDNA or gDNA.

Sequenced input: peripheral blood. The gene calls are TRBV2 and TRBJ1-1; 8 nucleotides line up with TRBD1. The sequence derives from a woman in her late teens or twenties with acute or convalescent COVID-19. CDR3 sequence reads: CASSGGLPGQGGTEAFF. CDR3 in DNA: TGTGCCAGCAGTGGGGGGCTACCCGGACAGGGAGGCACTGAAGCTTTCTTT.